By sample fraction, the clone carrying this T cell receptor beta chain is medium-sized (0.01 to 0.1%). The data are from a study of patients and donors after allogeneic stem cell transplantation. TCRdb independently ran MiXCR on the RT-PCR reads; one entry per CDR3 protein. The table shows around 2,500 distinct CDR3 sequences, with 7.9% occurring only once. With 3 bases clipped from V and 4 bases from J, the junction kept 1 base outside the gene matches. The CDR3 contains 12 residues. The V gene's germline CDR1 is SQVTM and CDR2 ANQGSEA. V is TRBV29-1 and J is TRBJ2-3; 7 bases agree with TRBD2. Sequenced input: blood, either unsorted or a sorted T cell fraction (not recorded which). This TCR was sampled from a human donor who was either an allogeneic HSCT recipient or a stem cell or donor lymphocyte infusion donor (not recorded which). It is not recorded whose cells these are; they may come from a transplant donor. CDR3 in amino acids: CSVEGGADTQYF. For the CDR3, the DNA is TGCAGCGTTGAGGGAGGGGCAGATACGCAGTATTTT.